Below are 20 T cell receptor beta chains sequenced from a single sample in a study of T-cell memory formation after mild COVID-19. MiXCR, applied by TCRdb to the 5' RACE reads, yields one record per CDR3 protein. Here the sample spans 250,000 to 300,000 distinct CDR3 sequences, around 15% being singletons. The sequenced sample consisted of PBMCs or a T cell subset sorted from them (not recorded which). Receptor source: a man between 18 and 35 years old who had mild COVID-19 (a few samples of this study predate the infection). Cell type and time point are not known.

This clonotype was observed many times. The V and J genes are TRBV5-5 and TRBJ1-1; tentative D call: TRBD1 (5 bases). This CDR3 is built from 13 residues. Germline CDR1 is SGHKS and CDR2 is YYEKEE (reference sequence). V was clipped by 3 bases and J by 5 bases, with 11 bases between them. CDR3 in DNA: TGTGCCAGCAGCTCGCAGGGAAGGACTGAAGCTTTCTTT. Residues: CASSSQGRTEAFF.

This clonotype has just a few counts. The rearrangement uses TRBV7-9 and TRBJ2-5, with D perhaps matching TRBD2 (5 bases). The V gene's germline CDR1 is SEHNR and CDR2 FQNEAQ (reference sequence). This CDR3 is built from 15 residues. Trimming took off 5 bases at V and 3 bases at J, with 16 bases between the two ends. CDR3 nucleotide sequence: TGTGCCAGCAGCCCCCCTTCGGGGATGGAAGAGACCCAGTACTTC. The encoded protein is CASSPPSGMEETQYF.

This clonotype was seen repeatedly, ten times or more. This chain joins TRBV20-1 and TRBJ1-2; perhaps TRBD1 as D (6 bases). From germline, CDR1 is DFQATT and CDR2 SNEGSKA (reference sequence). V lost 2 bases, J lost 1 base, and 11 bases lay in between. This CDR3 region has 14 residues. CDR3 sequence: CSARRTDLNYGYTF. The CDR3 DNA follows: TGCAGTGCTAGAAGGACAGACCTTAACTATGGCTACACCTTC.

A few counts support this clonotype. CDR3 DNA sequence: TGTGCCAGCAGCCGCACCTCGGACTGGACAGGGGTTTCGGGGACTGAAGCTTTCTTT. Encoded protein: CASSRTSDWTGVSGTEAFF. The chain links TRBV7-2 to TRBJ1-1, with 9 bases aligning to TRBD1. Germline V gives CDR1 SGHTA, CDR2 FQGNSA. The trim removed 5 bases at V and 5 bases at J, leaving 21 bases unmatched. The length of the CDR3 is 19 residues.

The CDR3 protein is CASSWGSGLSSYNEQFF. The CDR3 DNA is TGCGCCAGCAGCTGGGGTAGCGGCCTGAGCTCCTACAATGAGCAGTTCTTC. The chain links TRBV5-1 to TRBJ2-1, with a possible D match to TRBD2 (6 bases). The CDR3 spans 17 residues. The germline gives CDR1 SGHRS, CDR2 YFSETQ. The V end lost 3 bases, the J end lost 0 bases, and 16 bases lay between the germline ends. Looking up the rest from reference TRBV5-1 and TRBJ2-1 gives the full variable domain: KAGVTQTPRYLIKTRGQQVTLSCSPISGHRSVSWYQQTPGQGLQFLFEYFSETQRNKGNFPGRFSGRQFSNSRSEMNVSTLELGDSALYLCASSWGSGLSSYNEQFFGPGTRLTVL.

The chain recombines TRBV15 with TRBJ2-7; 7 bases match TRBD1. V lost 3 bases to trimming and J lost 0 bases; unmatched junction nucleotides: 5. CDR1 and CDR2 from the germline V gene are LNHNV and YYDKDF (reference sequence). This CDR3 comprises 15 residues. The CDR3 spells CATSRDRPNSYEQYF. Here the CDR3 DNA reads TGTGCCACCAGCAGGGACAGGCCTAACTCCTACGAGCAGTACTTC.

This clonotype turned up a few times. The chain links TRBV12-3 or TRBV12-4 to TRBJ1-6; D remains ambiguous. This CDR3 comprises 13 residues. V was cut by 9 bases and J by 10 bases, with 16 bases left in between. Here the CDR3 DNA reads TGTGCCAGTAGTCTTGGTAGATTGTCACCCCTCCACTTT. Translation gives CASSLGRLSPLHF.

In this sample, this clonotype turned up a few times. CDR3 loop: CAAGRSNTGELFF. The CDR3 nucleotides read TGTGCCGCGGGACGATCGAACACCGGGGAGCTGTTTTTT. The rearrangement uses TRBV7-2 and TRBJ2-2; a weak D match, TRBD2 (6 bases). Trimming pared 11 bases from V and 0 bases from J, leaving 10 bases between. CDR1 and CDR2 (germline): SGHTA, FQGNSA. The CDR3 has 13 amino acids.

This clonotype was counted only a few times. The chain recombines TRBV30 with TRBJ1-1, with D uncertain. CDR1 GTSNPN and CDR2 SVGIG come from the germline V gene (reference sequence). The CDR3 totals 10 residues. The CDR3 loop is CVLGVAEAFF. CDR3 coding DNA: TGTGTCCTAGGCGTGGCTGAAGCTTTCTTT.

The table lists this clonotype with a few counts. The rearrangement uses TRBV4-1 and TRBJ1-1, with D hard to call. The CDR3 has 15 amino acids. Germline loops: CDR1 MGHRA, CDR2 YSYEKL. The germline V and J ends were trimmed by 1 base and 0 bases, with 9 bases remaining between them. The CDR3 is CASSQAPGVNTEAFF. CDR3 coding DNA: TGCGCCAGCAGCCAAGCTCCCGGTGTGAACACTGAAGCTTTCTTT.

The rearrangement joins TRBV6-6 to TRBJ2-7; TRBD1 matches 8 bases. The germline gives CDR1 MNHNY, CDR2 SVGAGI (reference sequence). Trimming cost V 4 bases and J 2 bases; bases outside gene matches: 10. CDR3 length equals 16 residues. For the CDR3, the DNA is TGTGCCAGCAGTTCCGAAGGACAGGGAGGCACCTACGAGCAGTACGTC. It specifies CASSSEGQGGTYEQYV.

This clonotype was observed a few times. As DNA, the CDR3 is TGTGCCAGCAGTCAGCGACAGGGCCTAGGGGAAAAACTGTTTTTT. It codes for CASSQRQGLGEKLFF. The chain couples TRBV12-3 or TRBV12-4 to TRBJ1-4; 7 nucleotides agree with TRBD1. The CDR3 has 15 amino acids. After removal of 5 bases from V and 8 bases from J, the junction contained 11 bases not matched to a gene.

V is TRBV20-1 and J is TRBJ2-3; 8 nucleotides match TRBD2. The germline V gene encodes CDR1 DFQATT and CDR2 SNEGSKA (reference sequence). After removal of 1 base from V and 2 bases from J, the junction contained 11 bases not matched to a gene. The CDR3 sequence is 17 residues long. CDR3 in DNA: TGCAGTGCTAGAGGGGCCCTTCCTAGCGGGTACACAGATACGCAGTATTTT. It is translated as CSARGALPSGYTDTQYF.

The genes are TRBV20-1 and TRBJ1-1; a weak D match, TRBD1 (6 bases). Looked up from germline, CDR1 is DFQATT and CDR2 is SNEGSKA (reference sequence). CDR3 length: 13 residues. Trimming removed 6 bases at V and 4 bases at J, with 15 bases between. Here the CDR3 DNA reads TGCAGTGCCCCTAGGGGGGCGGTCACTGAAGCTTTCTTT. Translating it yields CSAPRGAVTEAFF.

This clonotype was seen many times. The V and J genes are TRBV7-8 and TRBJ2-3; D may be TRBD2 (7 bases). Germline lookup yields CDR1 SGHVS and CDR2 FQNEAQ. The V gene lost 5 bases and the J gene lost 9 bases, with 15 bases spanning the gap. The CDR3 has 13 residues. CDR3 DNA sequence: TGTGCCAGCAGCGGGGAGGGGGGGCACACGCAGTATTTT. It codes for CASSGEGGHTQYF.

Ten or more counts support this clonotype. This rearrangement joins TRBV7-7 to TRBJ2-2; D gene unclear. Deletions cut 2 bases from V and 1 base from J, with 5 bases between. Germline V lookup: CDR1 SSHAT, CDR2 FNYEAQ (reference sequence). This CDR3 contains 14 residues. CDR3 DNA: TGTGCCAGCAGCTTAAGGGTGAACACCGGGGAGCTGTTTTTT. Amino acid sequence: CASSLRVNTGELFF.

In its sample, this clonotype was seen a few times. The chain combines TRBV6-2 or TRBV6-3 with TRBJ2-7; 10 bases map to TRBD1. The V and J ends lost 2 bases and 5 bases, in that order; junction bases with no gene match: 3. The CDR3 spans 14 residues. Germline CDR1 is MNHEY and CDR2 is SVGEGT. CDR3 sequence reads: CASSYGTGANEQYF. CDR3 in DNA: TGTGCCAGCAGTTACGGGACAGGGGCGAACGAGCAGTACTTC.

The CDR3 spells CASRPSVSTDTQYF. The CDR3 nucleotides read TGTGCCAGCAGGCCTAGCGTGAGCACAGATACGCAGTATTTT. This chain uses TRBV2 with TRBJ2-3; D possibly corresponds to TRBD2 (6 bases). The ends were cut back, 6 bases at V and 0 bases at J, with 10 bases in the middle. In germline, CDR1 is SNHLY, CDR2 FYNNEI. The CDR3 length is 14 residues.

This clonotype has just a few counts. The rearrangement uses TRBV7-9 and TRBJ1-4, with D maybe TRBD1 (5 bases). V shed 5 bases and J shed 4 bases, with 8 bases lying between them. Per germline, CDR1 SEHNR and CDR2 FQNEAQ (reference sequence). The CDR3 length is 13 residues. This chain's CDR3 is CASSQTVNEKLFF. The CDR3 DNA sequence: TGTGCCAGCAGCCAGACAGTTAATGAAAAACTGTTTTTT.

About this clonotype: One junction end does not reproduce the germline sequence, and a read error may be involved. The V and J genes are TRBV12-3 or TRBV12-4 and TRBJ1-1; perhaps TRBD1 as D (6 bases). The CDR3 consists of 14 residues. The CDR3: CASRLGVGGRVAFF. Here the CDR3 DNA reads TGTGCCAGCAGGTTAGGGGTGGGGGGGCGCGTAGCTTTCTTT.